This paragraph covers one T cell receptor beta chain sequence. Antigen unknown. This sample is part of a study of beta chain features in type 1 diabetes. The overall study: Healthy donors and patients had similar age, gender and cell yields.

Expressed TCRB transcripts got sequenced, as all isolated RNA was reverse transcribed. The protocol was immunoSEQ multiplex PCR, while the TCRdb copy is restricted to in-frame clones and leaves out a portion. Here the sample spans some 400,000 clones, about 15% being singletons. The length of the CDR3 is 14 residues. The V end lost 0 bases, the J end lost 3 bases, and 9 bases lay between the germline ends. CDR1 and CDR2 (germline): SGHRS, YFSETQ. Regarding the study as a whole: VDJ junctions from type 1 diabetes patients carried fewer insertions and larger deletions.

Researchers reported sorting CD4+ naive, central memory, regulatory and stem cell-like memory cells via CD45RO/CCR7/CD25/CD127/CD95/CD27. The sequencing sample was made of naive CD4+ T cells from blood. This TCR derives from a woman aged 18-30 years in good health. The genes are TRBV5-1 and TRBJ2-5, with unresolved D. This chain's CDR3 is CASSLGFNKETQYF. The CDR3 nucleotides read TGCGCCAGCAGCTTGGGGTTTAACAAAGAGACCCAGTACTTC.